A single sample is the source of the 6 T cell receptor beta chains below, sequenced in a study of blood T cell repertoires in COVID-19 (dated by TCRdb to about 2020). The library was obtained by the immunoSEQ multiplex PCR assay. Here the immuneACCESS table is served through TCRdb, limited to in-frame sequences with V and J called. Missing clones are a known gap in these copies; in checked studies unresolved V genes cover under half, and the rest lacks a known reason. The sample table shows 30,000 to 50,000 clones, and approximately 93% are seen once. The ten largest clones capture about 4% of the sample. Sample: peripheral blood. These receptor sequences come from a human donor with active COVID-19. The donor label of this sample is uncertain.

In DNA, the CDR3 is TGTGCCAGCAGCGTAGCTCCGTTCTCTGGGGCCAACGTCCTGACTTTC. The encoded protein is CASSVAPFSGANVLTF. The chain combines TRBV9 with TRBJ2-6; D is unresolved. Germline values: CDR1 SGDLS, CDR2 YYNGEE. V was shortened by 0 bases and J by 0 bases, with 7 bases between the two germline ends. This CDR3 is built from 16 residues.

V and J are TRBV3-1 (or the pseudogene TRBV3-2) and TRBJ2-4, with TRBD2 matching 8 bases. V dropped 0 bases and J dropped 6; count of bases not matched to a gene: 4. Germline V gene lookup returns CDR1 LGHDT and CDR2 YNNKEL (reference sequence). The length of the CDR3 is 15 residues. The CDR3 loop is CASSQEAGGGNIQYF. CDR3 DNA sequence: TGTGCCAGCAGCCAAGAGGCGGGAGGCGGAAACATTCAGTACTTC.

This sequence joins TRBV18 and TRBJ2-7; 8 bases fit TRBD1. Germline CDR1 reads KGHSH; CDR2 reads LQKENI. There are 15 residues in the CDR3. J was trimmed by 3 bases and V by 5 bases; bases with no gene match: 9. The CDR3 sequence: CASSDQGALSYEQYF. CDR3 nucleotides: TGTGCCAGCTCAGACCAGGGGGCCCTTAGCTACGAGCAGTACTTC.

This clone was seen once. The V call is TRBV4-1, the J call TRBJ1-1, with a possible D match to TRBD1 (6 bases). Trimming removed 0 bases from V and 7 bases from J, with 12 bases in between. The germline V gene encodes CDR1 MGHRA and CDR2 YSYEKL. The CDR3 extends over 14 amino acids. DNA for the CDR3: TGCGCCAGCAGCCAAGATTCAGGGGCGGGTGAAGCTTTCTTT. Its protein is CASSQDSGAGEAFF.

This clone came up once. The chain employs TRBV4-1 and TRBJ2-2; TRBD2 matches 8 bases. Germline CDR1 is MGHRA and CDR2 is YSYEKL. The ends lost 7 bases at V and 3 bases at J; junction bases unmatched: 16. CDR3 length: 18 residues. The CDR3 DNA sequence: TGCGCCAGCACCTTCCTAGTCAAGCGGGGGAACCACACCGGGGAGCTGTTTTTT. Its translation is CASTFLVKRGNHTGELFF.

The rearrangement links TRBV7-9 to TRBJ2-5; 7 bases are shared with TRBD1. V trimming: 6 bases; J trimming: 2 bases; junction bases outside the gene matches: 9. Germline V gene lookup returns CDR1 SEHNR and CDR2 FQNEAQ (reference sequence). The CDR3 spans 15 residues. The CDR3 region has the DNA TGTGCCAGCAGTTTCGACAGGGCTTTGCAAGAGACCCAGTACTTC. Its protein is CASSFDRALQETQYF. Combining the CDR3 with reference TRBV7-9 and TRBJ2-5 gives the whole variable domain DTGVSQNPRHKITKRGQNVTFRCDPISEHNRLYWYRQTLGQGPEFLTYFQNEAQLEKSRLLSDRFSAERPKGSFSTLEIQRTEQGDSAMYLCASSFDRALQETQYFGPGTRLLVL.